This T cell receptor beta chain came from a study of blood T cell repertoires in COVID-19. Study-wide context: Samples came from the United States, Italy and Spain, spanning acute and convalescent COVID-19. In each case, the material was cDNA or gDNA derived from T cells, B-cell-depleted T cells, or PBMCs.

From germline, CDR1 is GTSNPN and CDR2 SVGIG (reference sequence). With 2 bases removed from V and 4 bases from J, the gap between germline ends came to 9 bases. The CDR3 has 13 amino acids. This table comes from immunoSEQ multiplex PCR, and its TCRdb copy is limited to in-frame clones, with some not included. The profile shows approximately 200,000 clones, 80% to 90% of them singletons. This clonotype was obtained from a man between 45 and 60 years old with acute or convalescent COVID-19. Sample: peripheral blood. This chain joins TRBV30 and TRBJ2-1, with a tentative D call TRBD1 (5 bases). CDR3 in amino acids: CAWSPAGYNEQFF. The CDR3 DNA reads TGTGCCTGGAGTCCCGCAGGGTACAATGAGCAGTTCTTC. The full variable domain, rest sourced from reference TRBV30 and TRBJ2-1, is SQTIHQWPATLVQPVGSPLSLECTVEGTSNPNLYWYRQAAGRGLQLLFYSVGIGQISSEVPQNLSASRPQDRQFILSSKKLLLSDSGFYLCAWSPAGYNEQFFGPGTRLTVL.